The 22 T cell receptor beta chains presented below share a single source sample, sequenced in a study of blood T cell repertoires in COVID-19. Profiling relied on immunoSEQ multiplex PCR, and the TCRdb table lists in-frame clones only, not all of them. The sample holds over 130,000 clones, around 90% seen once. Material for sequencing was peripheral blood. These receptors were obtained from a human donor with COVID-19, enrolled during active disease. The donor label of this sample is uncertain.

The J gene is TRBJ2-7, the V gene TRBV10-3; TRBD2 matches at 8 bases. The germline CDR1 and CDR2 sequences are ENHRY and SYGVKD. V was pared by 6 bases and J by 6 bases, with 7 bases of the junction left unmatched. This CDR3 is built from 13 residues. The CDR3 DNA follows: TGTGCCATCAGACCGGGGGGGCCCTTCGAGCAGTACTTC. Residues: CAIRPGGPFEQYF.

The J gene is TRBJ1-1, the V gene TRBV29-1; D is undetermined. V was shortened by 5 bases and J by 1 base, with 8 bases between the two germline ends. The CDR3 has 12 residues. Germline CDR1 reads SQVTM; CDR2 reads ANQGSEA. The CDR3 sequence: CSVLPPNTEAFF. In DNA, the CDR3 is TGCAGCGTTCTACCCCCGAACACTGAAGCTTTCTTT.

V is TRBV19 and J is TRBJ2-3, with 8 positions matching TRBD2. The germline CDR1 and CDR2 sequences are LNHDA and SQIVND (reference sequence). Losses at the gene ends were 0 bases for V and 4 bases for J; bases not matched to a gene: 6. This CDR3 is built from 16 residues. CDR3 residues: CASSIDSGGFADTQYF. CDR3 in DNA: TGTGCCAGTAGTATAGATTCGGGGGGGTTCGCAGATACGCAGTATTTT.

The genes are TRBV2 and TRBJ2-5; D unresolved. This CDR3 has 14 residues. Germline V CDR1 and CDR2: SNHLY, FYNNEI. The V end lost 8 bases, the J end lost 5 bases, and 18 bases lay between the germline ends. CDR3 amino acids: CASSPRLRPETQYF. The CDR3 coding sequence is TGTGCCAGCTCCCCGAGGCTCCGACCCGAGACCCAGTACTTC.

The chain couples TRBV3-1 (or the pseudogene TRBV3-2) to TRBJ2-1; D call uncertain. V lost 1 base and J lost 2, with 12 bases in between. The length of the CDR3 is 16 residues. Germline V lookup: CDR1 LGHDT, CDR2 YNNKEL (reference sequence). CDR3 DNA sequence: TGTGCCAGCAGCCAAGGTGAAACGGGTCCCTACAATGAGCAGTTCTTC. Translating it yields CASSQGETGPYNEQFF.

The DNA for the CDR3 is TGTGCCAGCAGACCGGGAGCGGGGGGAGGCACAGATACGCAGTATTTT. Protein: CASRPGAGGGTDTQYF. This sequence joins TRBV27 and TRBJ2-3; 9 nucleotides line up with TRBD2. CDR3 length: 16 residues. Unmatched junction bases numbered 8, after V lost 6 bases and J lost 1 base. CDR1 is MNHEY and CDR2 is SMNVEV in the germline V gene (reference sequence).

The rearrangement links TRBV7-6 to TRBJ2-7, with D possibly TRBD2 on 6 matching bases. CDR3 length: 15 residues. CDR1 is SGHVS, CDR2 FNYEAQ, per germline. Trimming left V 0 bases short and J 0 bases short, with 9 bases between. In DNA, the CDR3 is TGTGCCAGCAGCTTAGCCGGGGGAAGCTCCTACGAGCAGTACTTC. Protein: CASSLAGGSSYEQYF.

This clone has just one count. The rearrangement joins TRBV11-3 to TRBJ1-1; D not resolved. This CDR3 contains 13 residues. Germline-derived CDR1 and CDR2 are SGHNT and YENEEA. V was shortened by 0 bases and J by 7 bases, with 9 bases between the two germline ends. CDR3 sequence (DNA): TGTGCCAGCAGCTTAGAAGCCAAACTTGAAGCTTTCTTT. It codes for CASSLEAKLEAFF.

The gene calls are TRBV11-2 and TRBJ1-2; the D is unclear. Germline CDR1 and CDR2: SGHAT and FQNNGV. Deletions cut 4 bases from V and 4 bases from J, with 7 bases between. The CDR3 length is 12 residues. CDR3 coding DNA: TGTGCCAGCAGCTCTATTCGCTATGGCTACACCTTC. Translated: CASSSIRYGYTF.

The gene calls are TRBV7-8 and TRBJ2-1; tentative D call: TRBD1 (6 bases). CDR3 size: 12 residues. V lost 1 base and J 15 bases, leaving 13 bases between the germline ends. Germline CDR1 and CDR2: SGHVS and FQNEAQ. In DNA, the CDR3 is TGTGCCAGCAGCTTAGTGATGGCAGGGGTGTTCTTC. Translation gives CASSLVMAGVFF.

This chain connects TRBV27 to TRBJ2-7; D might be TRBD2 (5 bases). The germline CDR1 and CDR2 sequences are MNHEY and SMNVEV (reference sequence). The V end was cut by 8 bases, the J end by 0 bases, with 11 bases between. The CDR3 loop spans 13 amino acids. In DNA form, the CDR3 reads TGTGCCAGCCACCTCGAGGGCTCCTACGAGCAGTACTTC. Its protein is CASHLEGSYEQYF.

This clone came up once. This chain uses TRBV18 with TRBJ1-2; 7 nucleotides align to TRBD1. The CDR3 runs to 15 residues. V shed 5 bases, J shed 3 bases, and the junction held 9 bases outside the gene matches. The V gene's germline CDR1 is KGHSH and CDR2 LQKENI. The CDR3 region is CASSYQDRTDYGYTF. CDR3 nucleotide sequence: TGTGCCAGCTCATACCAGGACAGGACGGACTATGGCTACACCTTC.

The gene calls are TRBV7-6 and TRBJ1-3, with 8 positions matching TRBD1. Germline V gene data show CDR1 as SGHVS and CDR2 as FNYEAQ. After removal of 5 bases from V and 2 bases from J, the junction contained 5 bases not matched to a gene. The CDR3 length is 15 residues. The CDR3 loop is CASSIDRGPGNTIYF. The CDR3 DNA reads TGTGCCAGCAGCATTGACAGGGGACCTGGAAACACCATATATTTT.

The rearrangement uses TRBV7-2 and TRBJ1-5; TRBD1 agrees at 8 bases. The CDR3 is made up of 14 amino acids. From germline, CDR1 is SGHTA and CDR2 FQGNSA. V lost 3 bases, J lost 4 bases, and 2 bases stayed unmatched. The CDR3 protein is CASSLQGANQPQHF. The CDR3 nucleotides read TGTGCCAGCAGCTTGCAGGGGGCGAATCAGCCCCAGCATTTT.

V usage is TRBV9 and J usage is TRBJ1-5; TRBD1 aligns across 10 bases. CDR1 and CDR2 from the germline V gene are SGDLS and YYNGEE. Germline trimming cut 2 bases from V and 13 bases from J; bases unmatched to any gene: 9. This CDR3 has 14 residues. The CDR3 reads CASSVGTGASLQHF. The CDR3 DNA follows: TGTGCCAGCAGCGTCGGGACAGGGGCCTCGTTGCAGCATTTT.

DNA for the CDR3: TGTGCCAGCAGTTCCCACCAAACAGGTCAAGAGACCCAGTACTTC. Translation gives CASSSHQTGQETQYF. The chain uses TRBV6-1 and TRBJ2-5; D may be TRBD1 (5 bases). Trimming shortened V by 5 bases and J by 2 bases, and 15 bases separated the two germline ends. This CDR3 has 15 amino acids. Looked up from germline, CDR1 is MNHNS and CDR2 is SASEGT.

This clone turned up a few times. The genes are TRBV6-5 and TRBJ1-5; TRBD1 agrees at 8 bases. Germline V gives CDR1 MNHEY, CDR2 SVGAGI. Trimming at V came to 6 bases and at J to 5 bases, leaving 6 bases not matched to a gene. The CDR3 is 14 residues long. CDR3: CASSPGQEHQPQHF. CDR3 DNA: TGTGCCAGCAGCCCGGGACAGGAGCATCAGCCCCAGCATTTT.

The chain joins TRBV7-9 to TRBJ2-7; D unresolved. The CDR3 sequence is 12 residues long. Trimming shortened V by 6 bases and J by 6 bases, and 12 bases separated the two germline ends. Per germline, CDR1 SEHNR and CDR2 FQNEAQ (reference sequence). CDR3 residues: CASRKSPGEQYF. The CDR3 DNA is TGTGCCAGCAGAAAATCCCCAGGCGAGCAGTACTTC.

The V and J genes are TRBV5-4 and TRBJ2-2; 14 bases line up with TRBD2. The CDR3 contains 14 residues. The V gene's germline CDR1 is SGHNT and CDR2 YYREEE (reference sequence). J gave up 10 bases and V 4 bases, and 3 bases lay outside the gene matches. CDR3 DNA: TGTGCCAGCAGCACGGGACTAGCGGGAGAGGAGCTGTTTTTT. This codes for CASSTGLAGEELFF.

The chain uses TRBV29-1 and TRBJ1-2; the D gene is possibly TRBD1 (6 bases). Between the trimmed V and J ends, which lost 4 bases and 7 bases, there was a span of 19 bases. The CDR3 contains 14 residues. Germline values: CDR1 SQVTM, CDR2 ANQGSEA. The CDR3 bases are TGCAGCGTTGGATCCCAGGGGCCCACATTTGGCTACACCTTC. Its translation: CSVGSQGPTFGYTF.

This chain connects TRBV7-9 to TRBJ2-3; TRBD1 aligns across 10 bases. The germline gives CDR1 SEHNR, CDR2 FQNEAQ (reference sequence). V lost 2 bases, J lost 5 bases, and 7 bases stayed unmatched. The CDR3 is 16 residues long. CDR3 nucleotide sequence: TGTGCCAGCAGCTTACGCGGGACAGGGGTTAAAGATACGCAGTATTTT. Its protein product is CASSLRGTGVKDTQYF.

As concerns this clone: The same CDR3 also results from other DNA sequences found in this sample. The CDR3 coding sequence is TGCGCCAGCAGCTTGGCACAGGGAAACACTGAAGCTTTCTTT. Translating it yields CASSLAQGNTEAFF. J is TRBJ1-1 and V is TRBV5-1; D might be TRBD1 (6 bases). The CDR3 has 14 residues. The ends were cut back, 0 bases at V and 2 bases at J, with 8 bases in the middle. CDR1 and CDR2 (germline): SGHRS, YFSETQ.